A single sample is the source of the 15 T cell receptor beta chains below, sequenced in a study of cytomegalovirus exposure and HLA in healthy donors. Profiling relied on immunoSEQ multiplex PCR, and the TCRdb table lists in-frame clones only, not all of them. Of roughly 130,000 clones listed, approximately 90% are singletons. What was sequenced was PBMCs. The receptors here all came from a woman between 25 and 40 years old in good health and CMV-seropositive.

The chain links TRBV10-3 to TRBJ1-2, with 7 bases identical to TRBD1. Germline V gene data show CDR1 as ENHRY and CDR2 as SYGVKD. The CDR3 contains 12 residues. V gave up 6 bases and J gave up 4 bases; unmatched junction bases: 2. The DNA of the CDR3 is TGTGCCATCAGGCCAGGGGGCTATGGCTACACCTTC. Its translation is CAIRPGGYGYTF.

The gene calls are TRBV19 and TRBJ2-1; TRBD2 matches 10 bases. The CDR3 loop spans 17 amino acids. Germline CDR1 reads LNHDA; CDR2 reads SQIVND (reference sequence). The V gene end was trimmed by 5 bases and the J gene end by 6 bases; junction bases not matched to a gene: 13. The CDR3 nucleotides are TGTGCCAGTAGTGAGGGCCTAGCGGGGGACTTGGGCAATGAGCAGTTCTTC. It encodes CASSEGLAGDLGNEQFF.

V is TRBV27 and J is TRBJ2-7; possible D gene TRBD1, 6 bases. Germline V gene sequence: CDR1 MNHEY, CDR2 SMNVEV (reference sequence). V lost 3 bases to trimming and J lost 0 bases, with 9 bases between them. This CDR3 contains 14 residues. CDR3 in amino acids: CASSFTGTSYEQYF. CDR3 nucleotides: TGTGCCAGCAGTTTTACAGGGACCTCCTACGAGCAGTACTTC.

The chain employs TRBV5-4 and TRBJ2-5, with 9 bases lining up with TRBD2. After removal of 9 bases from V and 0 bases from J, the junction contained 6 bases not matched to a gene. CDR1 is SGHNT and CDR2 is YYREEE in the germline V gene (reference sequence). The CDR3 loop spans 14 amino acids. DNA for the CDR3: TGTGCCATGAGCGGGGGGAATTACCAAGAGACCCAGTACTTC. It encodes CAMSGGNYQETQYF. The whole variable domain, remainder taken from reference TRBV5-4 and TRBJ2-5, is ETGVTQSPTHLIKTRGQQVTLRCSSQSGHNTVSWYQQALGQGPQFIFQYYREEENGRGNFPPRFSGLQFPNYSSELNVNALELDDSALYLCAMSGGNYQETQYFGPGTRLLVL.

V gene TRBV10-1 combines with J gene TRBJ2-2; TRBD2 matches 7 bases. Trimming at V came to 5 bases and at J to 0 bases, leaving 6 bases not matched to a gene. The CDR3 loop spans 16 amino acids. Germline values: CDR1 WNHNN, CDR2 SYGVQD (reference sequence). The CDR3 region is CASSPSGVPNTGELFF. The CDR3 DNA sequence: TGCGCCAGCAGTCCCAGCGGGGTTCCGAACACCGGGGAGCTGTTTTTT.

The CDR3: CASSMVSGGYGYTF. The CDR3 nucleotides are TGTGCCAGTAGTATGGTGTCAGGGGGCTATGGCTACACCTTC. This chain connects TRBV19 to TRBJ1-2, with 7 positions matching TRBD1. The V gene's germline CDR1 is LNHDA and CDR2 SQIVND (reference sequence). After removal of 3 bases from V and 4 bases from J, the junction contained 5 bases not matched to a gene. There are 14 residues in the CDR3. Full variable domain (rest looked up from reference TRBV19 and TRBJ1-2): DGGITQSPKYLFRKEGQNVTLSCEQNLNHDAMYWYRQDPGQGLRLIYYSQIVNDFQKGDIAEGYSVSREKKESFPLTVTSAQKNPTAFYLCASSMVSGGYGYTFGSGTRLTVV.

The chain employs TRBV28 and TRBJ2-7, with 7 bases identical to TRBD2. The germline CDR1 and CDR2 sequences are MDHEN and SYDVKM. The CDR3 runs to 15 residues. J was trimmed by 4 bases and V by 7 bases; bases with no gene match: 13. The CDR3 DNA sequence: TGTGCCAGCACCCAACCGGGGCGGGAGCGATACGAGCAGTACTTC. Its protein is CASTQPGRERYEQYF.

V gene TRBV23-1 combines with J gene TRBJ2-7; D gene uncertain. TRBV23-1 is labeled an ORF, and its function is uncertain. This CDR3 contains 11 residues. The germline V and J ends were trimmed by 5 bases and 5 bases, with 7 bases remaining between them. The CDR3 loop is CASSFRDEQYF. In DNA, the CDR3 is TGCGCCAGCAGTTTCCGAGACGAGCAGTACTTC.

The rearrangement uses TRBV4-2 and TRBJ2-1; tentatively, D is TRBD2 (6 bases). This CDR3 is built from 16 residues. V dropped 0 bases and J dropped 3 bases, with 12 bases sitting between them. Germline CDR1 is LGHNA and CDR2 is YNFKEQ. The CDR3 is CASSQEGGISYNEQFF. CDR3 DNA: TGTGCCAGCAGCCAAGAAGGAGGGATTAGCTACAATGAGCAGTTCTTC.

The chain recombines TRBV27 with TRBJ2-7; 11 bases agree with TRBD1. The trim removed 9 bases at V and 4 bases at J, leaving 8 bases unmatched. CDR1 is MNHEY and CDR2 is SMNVEV in the germline V gene (reference sequence). This CDR3 comprises 14 residues. The CDR3 reads CASRDRDRGYEQYF. Written as DNA, the CDR3 is TGTGCCAGTCGGGACCGGGACAGGGGGTACGAGCAGTACTTC.

The chain carries TRBV27 and TRBJ2-1, with D perhaps matching TRBD1 (6 bases). In germline, CDR1 is MNHEY, CDR2 SMNVEV (reference sequence). CDR3 length: 16 amino acids. V was clipped by 7 bases and J by 6 bases, with 22 bases between them. CDR3 amino acids: CASIPPLRQESNEQFF. The CDR3 DNA reads as TGTGCCAGCATTCCTCCTCTCCGACAGGAGTCCAATGAGCAGTTCTTC.

This chain links TRBV27 with TRBJ1-2; a possible D gene is TRBD1 (5 bases). The CDR3 is 13 amino acids. Germline V gene lookup returns CDR1 MNHEY and CDR2 SMNVEV (reference sequence). Trimming cost V 6 bases and J 4 bases, with 12 bases left between them. The CDR3 protein is CASSPDISYGYTF. Here the CDR3 DNA reads TGTGCCAGCAGCCCGGACATTTCCTATGGCTACACCTTC.

This rearrangement joins TRBV29-1 to TRBJ2-5, with D possibly being TRBD2 (6 bases). The germline CDR1 and CDR2 sequences are SQVTM and ANQGSEA. This CDR3 has 13 residues. The germline V and J ends were trimmed by 4 bases and 2 bases, with 11 bases remaining between them. CDR3: CSVVGGAQETQYF. The CDR3 DNA follows: TGCAGCGTTGTGGGGGGAGCGCAAGAGACCCAGTACTTC.

V is TRBV6-5 and J is TRBJ2-7; 8 nucleotides line up with TRBD2. This CDR3 has 15 residues. The germline CDR1 and CDR2 sequences are MNHEY and SVGAGI. V was pared by 4 bases and J by 6 bases, with 11 bases of the junction left unmatched. As DNA, the CDR3 is TGTGCCAGCAGTTCATCCCGGGGGGGCCGAGGCGAGCAGTACTTC. It translates to CASSSSRGGRGEQYF.

The genes are TRBV18 and TRBJ1-6, with D unresolved. The CDR3 has 16 amino acids. Germline V gives CDR1 KGHSH, CDR2 LQKENI. V lost 3 bases to trimming and J lost 9 bases, with 18 bases between them. The CDR3 loop is CASSPAGLPGVSPLHF. DNA of the CDR3: TGTGCCAGCTCACCGGCAGGCCTGCCTGGTGTTTCACCCCTCCACTTT.